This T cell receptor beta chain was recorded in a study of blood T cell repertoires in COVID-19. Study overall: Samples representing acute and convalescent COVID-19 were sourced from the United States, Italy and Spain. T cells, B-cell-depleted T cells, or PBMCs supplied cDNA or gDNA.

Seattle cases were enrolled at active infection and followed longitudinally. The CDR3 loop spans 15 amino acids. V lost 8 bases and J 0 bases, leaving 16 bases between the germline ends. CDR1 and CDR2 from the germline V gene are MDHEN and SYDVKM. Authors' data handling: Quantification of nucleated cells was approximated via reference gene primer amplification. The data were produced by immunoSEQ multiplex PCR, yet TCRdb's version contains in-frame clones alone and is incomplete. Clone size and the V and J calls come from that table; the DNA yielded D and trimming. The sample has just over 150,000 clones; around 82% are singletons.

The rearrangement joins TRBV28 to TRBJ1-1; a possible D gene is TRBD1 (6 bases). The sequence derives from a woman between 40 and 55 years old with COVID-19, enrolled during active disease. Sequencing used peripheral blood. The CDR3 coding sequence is TGTGCCAGCCTACCTTGGACAGCTCTGAACACTGAAGCTTTCTTT. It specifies CASLPWTALNTEAFF.